These T cell receptor beta chains were read from a single sample in a study of T cell clonotyping in hematopoietic cell transplantation. Libraries were prepared by immunoSEQ multiplex PCR; TCRdb keeps only in-frame clonotypes and omits some of them. The table has about 69,000 clones, approximately 94% seen once. The sequenced sample was peripheral blood mononuclear cells. Source of these receptors: a man aged 45 to 65 in good health. Some clones in this sample may be carry-over from other donors' samples. Each CDR3 is given with its conserved first and last residue.

TRBJ1-1,TRBV6-5,CASSPVTQGTEAFF
TRBJ2-2,TRBV7-9,CASSPFAGELFF
TRBJ1-2,TRBV28,CASSSGGYGYTF
TRBJ2-7,TRBV2,CASSYSSYEQYF
TRBJ2-7,TRBV4-1,CASSQIGSDEQYF
TRBJ2-7,TRBV4-3,CASSQDFWQGQYF
TRBJ1-3,TRBV6-5,CASSYLSSGNTIYF
TRBJ1-4,TRBV6-1,CASRPGQGGSEKLFF
TRBJ2-7,TRBV27,CAVRGGSSYEQYF
TRBJ1-2,TRBV28,CASSSPGRDYGYTF
TRBJ1-2,TRBV19,CASSPGQGANYGYTF